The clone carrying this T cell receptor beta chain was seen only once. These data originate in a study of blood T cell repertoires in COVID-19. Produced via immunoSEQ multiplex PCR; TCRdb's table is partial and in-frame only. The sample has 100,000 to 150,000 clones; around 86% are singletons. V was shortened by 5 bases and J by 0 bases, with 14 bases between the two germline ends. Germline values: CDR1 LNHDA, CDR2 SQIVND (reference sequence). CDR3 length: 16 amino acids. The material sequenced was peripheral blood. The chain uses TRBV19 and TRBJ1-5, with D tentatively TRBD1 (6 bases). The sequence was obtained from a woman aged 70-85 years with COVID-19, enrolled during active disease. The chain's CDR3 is CASSVQTGPSNQPQHF. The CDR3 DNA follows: TGTGCCAGTAGTGTTCAGACAGGACCTAGCAATCAGCCCCAGCATTTT. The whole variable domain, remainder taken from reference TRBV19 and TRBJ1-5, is DGGITQSPKYLFRKEGQNVTLSCEQNLNHDAMYWYRQDPGQGLRLIYYSQIVNDFQKGDIAEGYSVSREKKESFPLTVTSAQKNPTAFYLCASSVQTGPSNQPQHFGDGTRLSIL.